The next 17 T cell receptor beta chains were all read from a single sample in a study of cytomegalovirus exposure and HLA in healthy donors. Libraries were prepared by immunoSEQ multiplex PCR; TCRdb keeps only in-frame clonotypes and omits some of them. The table includes tens of thousands of clones, under 95% detected once. Sequencing input: PBMCs. The receptor set was obtained from a woman in her twenties or thirties in good health and CMV-seropositive.

The rearrangement uses TRBV15 and TRBJ2-7, with TRBD2 identical over 7 bases. CDR1 is LNHNV and CDR2 is YYDKDF in the germline V gene (reference sequence). This CDR3 is built from 15 residues. The ends lost 0 bases at V and 6 bases at J; junction bases unmatched: 8. The CDR3 spells CATSRDLAGAGEQYF. CDR3 coding DNA: TGTGCCACCAGCAGAGATCTCGCGGGAGCTGGCGAGCAGTACTTC.

The chain has TRBV5-1 and TRBJ1-1; D gene unclear. Germline assignment: CDR1 SGHRS and CDR2 YFSETQ. Trimming removed 9 bases at V and 0 bases at J, with 24 bases between. The CDR3 runs 17 residues. This CDR3 reads CANDIGFADYLNTEAFF. CDR3 DNA sequence: TGCGCCAACGACATCGGATTTGCGGACTACTTGAACACTGAAGCTTTCTTT.

This rearrangement joins TRBV20-1 to TRBJ1-1; 8 nucleotides align to TRBD1. This CDR3 comprises 11 residues. Germline CDR1 DFQATT, CDR2 SNEGSKA (reference sequence). The trim removed 5 bases at V and 7 bases at J, leaving 3 bases unmatched. The CDR3 protein is CSAVQGVEAFF. Here the CDR3 DNA reads TGCAGTGCTGTACAGGGGGTTGAAGCTTTCTTT.

The rearrangement joins TRBV28 to TRBJ2-7; the match to TRBD2 covers 8 bases. The CDR3 sequence is 14 residues long. The ends lost 6 bases at V and 5 bases at J; junction bases unmatched: 9. Germline V gene data show CDR1 as MDHEN and CDR2 as SYDVKM. CDR3 protein: CASSHTGTRDEQYF. The CDR3 DNA follows: TGTGCCAGCAGCCATACCGGGACTAGGGACGAGCAGTACTTC.

This clone was seen a single time. The genes are TRBV11-3 and TRBJ2-1; tentative D call: TRBD2 (6 bases). Germline V gene data show CDR1 as SGHNT and CDR2 as YENEEA. V dropped 6 bases and J dropped 6 bases, with 15 bases sitting between them. The CDR3 runs 14 residues. The CDR3 is CASRWRERRNEQFF. CDR3 nucleotides: TGTGCCAGCAGATGGAGGGAGAGGCGCAATGAGCAGTTCTTC.

The chain has TRBV7-9 and TRBJ2-3; a possible D gene is TRBD1 (5 bases). Germline V gene lookup returns CDR1 SEHNR and CDR2 FQNEAQ (reference sequence). V lost 6 bases and J 2 bases, leaving 15 bases between the germline ends. The CDR3 covers 15 residues. CDR3 protein: CASRDTIKPTDTQYF. CDR3 sequence (DNA): TGTGCCAGCAGGGACACGATAAAGCCCACAGATACGCAGTATTTT.

V gene TRBV13 combines with J gene TRBJ2-1, with TRBD1 matching over 9 bases. J was trimmed by 4 bases and V by 5 bases; bases with no gene match: 9. Per the germline V gene, CDR1 is PRHDT and CDR2 is FYEKMQ (reference sequence). The CDR3 spans 16 residues. The CDR3 is CASSRRDRAKYNEQFF. DNA for the CDR3: TGTGCCAGCAGCCGCCGGGACAGGGCCAAATACAATGAGCAGTTCTTC. The full variable domain, with the rest looked up from reference TRBV13 and TRBJ2-1, is AAGVIQSPRHLIKEKRETATLKCYPIPRHDTVYWYQQGPGQDPQFLISFYEKMQSDKGSIPDRFSAQQFSDYHSELNMSSLELGDSALYFCASSRRDRAKYNEQFFGPGTRLTVL.

The rearrangement uses TRBV28 and TRBJ2-2; TRBD1 matches 7 bases. After removal of 2 bases from V and 7 bases from J, the junction contained 7 bases not matched to a gene. CDR3 length equals 15 residues. Germline CDR1 and CDR2: MDHEN and SYDVKM. The CDR3 protein is CASSLEGARLGELFF. CDR3 DNA sequence: TGTGCCAGCAGTTTAGAGGGGGCGCGGCTCGGGGAGCTGTTTTTT.

The chain carries TRBV4-3 and TRBJ2-7; 8 bases are shared with TRBD1. The CDR3 length is 16 residues. Germline assignment: CDR1 LGHNA and CDR2 YSLEER. The V segment lost 1 base and the J segment 5 bases; nucleotides outside the gene matches: 10. The CDR3: CASSQVPLGQGDEQYF. DNA of the CDR3: TGCGCCAGCAGCCAAGTTCCCCTCGGACAGGGTGACGAGCAGTACTTC.

The chain links TRBV6-6 to TRBJ1-1; the D gene is possibly TRBD1 (5 bases). The germline V gene has CDR1 MNHNY and CDR2 SVGAGI (reference sequence). V dropped 7 bases and J dropped 11 bases, with 23 bases sitting between them. The length of the CDR3 is 14 residues. CDR3 amino acids: CASTPGGRRHRAFF. DNA of the CDR3: TGTGCCAGCACTCCGGGGGGACGACGTCATCGGGCTTTCTTT.

The V call is TRBV2, the J call TRBJ2-5; D may be TRBD2 (5 bases). The V end lost 2 bases, the J end lost 7 bases, and 29 bases lay between the germline ends. This CDR3 is built from 19 residues. Per germline, CDR1 SNHLY and CDR2 FYNNEI. CDR3 residues: CASSENIPIGLAVKGTQYF. The CDR3 coding sequence is TGTGCCAGCAGTGAAAACATCCCGATTGGTCTAGCCGTAAAAGGGACCCAGTACTTC.

The chain carries TRBV5-1 and TRBJ2-7; 7 nucleotides match TRBD1. The germline V gene has CDR1 SGHRS and CDR2 YFSETQ. Losses at the gene ends were 6 bases for V and 2 bases for J; bases not matched to a gene: 8. The CDR3 covers 14 residues. The chain's CDR3 is CASTPDRVTYEQYF. DNA for the CDR3: TGCGCCAGCACCCCCGACAGGGTGACCTACGAGCAGTACTTC.

The chain joins TRBV27 to TRBJ2-7, with D possibly TRBD1 on 5 matching bases. The V and J ends lost 6 bases and 5 bases respectively, with 14 bases between them. The CDR3 has 13 residues. CDR1 is MNHEY, CDR2 SMNVEV, per germline (reference sequence). The DNA of the CDR3 is TGTGCCAGCAGGTTCGGGCAGGGCCACGAGCAGTACTTC. It specifies CASRFGQGHEQYF.

The chain is built from TRBV28 and TRBJ1-1; 10 bases agree with TRBD1. Trimming took 5 bases from V and 2 from J; bases not matched to a gene: 5. Germline CDR1 and CDR2: MDHEN and SYDVKM. The CDR3 runs 15 residues. The CDR3 DNA is TGTGCCAGCAGTCTCCTGACAGGGGGCAACACTGAAGCTTTCTTT. Encoded protein: CASSLLTGGNTEAFF.

This clone was counted only a few times. This chain joins TRBV9 and TRBJ2-1; 10 nucleotides agree with TRBD1. Trimming cost V 7 bases and J 8 bases; bases outside gene matches: 9. CDR3 size: 14 residues. Germline V CDR1 and CDR2: SGDLS, YYNGEE. The CDR3 DNA reads as TGTGCCAGCGGCTGGGGGACAGGGGTCGATGAGCAGTTCTTC. It translates to CASGWGTGVDEQFF.

The chain couples TRBV28 to TRBJ1-3; D perhaps matches TRBD1 (5 bases). This CDR3 contains 16 residues. Germline V gene lookup returns CDR1 MDHEN and CDR2 SYDVKM. Between the trimmed V and J ends, which lost 7 bases and 0 bases, there was a span of 16 bases. CDR3 coding DNA: TGTGCCAGCACCTCCGGGACTTATCCCTCTGGAAACACCATATATTTT. Amino acids: CASTSGTYPSGNTIYF.

The gene calls are TRBV7-2 and TRBJ1-5; 11 bases fit TRBD1. Germline assignment: CDR1 SGHTA and CDR2 FQGNSA. With V trimmed by 5 bases and J by 6 bases, 3 bases remained unmatched. The CDR3 has 14 amino acids. The CDR3 DNA is TGTGCCAGCAGCGGGACAGGGGGTAGTCAGCCCCAGCATTTT. Protein: CASSGTGGSQPQHF.